The 9 T cell receptor beta chains reported below all come from one sample, sequenced in a study of blood T cell repertoires in COVID-19. Method: immunoSEQ multiplex PCR; TCRdb's copy keeps in-frame clones and lacks some. The sample consists of tens of thousands of clones, more than 80% of them appearing once. Sequences were obtained from peripheral blood. These receptors came from a man older than 75 with acute or convalescent COVID-19.

This clone was observed once. Written as DNA, the CDR3 is TGTGCCAGCAGTTTACCCCAGACAAGGAACAATGAGCAGTTCTTC. It yields the protein CASSLPQTRNNEQFF. The gene calls are TRBV28 and TRBJ2-1, with unresolved D. Trimming removed 2 bases at V and 5 bases at J, with 13 bases between. The CDR3 runs 15 residues. Per germline, CDR1 MDHEN and CDR2 SYDVKM.

The CDR3 here is CSARTSGGYNEQFF. CDR3 DNA sequence: TGCAGCGCCAGGACTAGCGGGGGGTACAATGAGCAGTTCTTC. The chain is built from TRBV29-1 and TRBJ2-1, with 14 bases lining up with TRBD2. V lost 7 bases and J lost 4; bases outside the gene matches: 3. Per the germline V gene, CDR1 is SQVTM and CDR2 is ANQGSEA. This CDR3 spans 14 amino acids.

This chain connects TRBV30 to TRBJ2-7, with TRBD2 identical over 10 bases. Germline V gene data show CDR1 as GTSNPN and CDR2 as SVGIG (reference sequence). The CDR3 is 12 amino acids. V was pared by 7 bases and J by 0 bases, with 0 bases of the junction left unmatched. In nucleotides, the CDR3 is TGTGCCTCTAGCGGGGGCTCCTACGAGCAGTACTTC. Translated: CASSGGSYEQYF.

A single count supports this clone. The CDR3 here is CASSLDREYERMGNIQYF. The DNA of the CDR3 is TGTGCCAGTAGTTTGGACAGGGAATATGAAAGAATGGGAAACATTCAGTACTTC. The genes are TRBV19 and TRBJ2-4, with TRBD1 matching 8 bases. The germline V gene encodes CDR1 LNHDA and CDR2 SQIVND (reference sequence). V lost 5 bases to trimming and J lost 6 bases; unmatched junction nucleotides: 18. The CDR3 is 18 residues long.

Concerning this clone itself: At one end, the junction sequence differs from germline, possibly due to a read error. The chain joins TRBV5-1 to TRBJ1-2; D might be TRBD1 (6 bases). The CDR3 loop spans 14 amino acids. CDR1 is SGHRS and CDR2 is YFSETQ in the germline V gene. In DNA, the CDR3 is TGCGCCAGCAGTCCCCATACAGGGAACGAGGCTGGGGCCTTC. Encoded protein: CASSPHTGNEAGAF.

The J gene is TRBJ1-5, the V gene TRBV27; D is possibly TRBD1 (6 bases). CDR1 is MNHEY and CDR2 is SMNVEV in the germline V gene (reference sequence). This CDR3 comprises 15 residues. Trimming took 5 bases from V and 0 from J, leaving 11 bases between them. Written as DNA, the CDR3 is TGTGCCAGCAGTACACAGGGCAATAGCAATCAGCCCCAGCATTTT. Translation gives CASSTQGNSNQPQHF.

A few counts support this clone. The genes are TRBV4-1 and TRBJ2-5; TRBD2 agrees at 14 bases. This CDR3 has 20 residues. Germline CDR1 reads MGHRA; CDR2 reads YSYEKL. V dropped 0 bases and J dropped 0; count of bases not matched to a gene: 9. In DNA, the CDR3 is TGCGCCAGCAGCCAAGATAGGGGACTAGCGGGGGCCCAGTACCAAGAGACCCAGTACTTC. This codes for CASSQDRGLAGAQYQETQYF.

J is TRBJ2-4 and V is TRBV6-4; 9 bases align to TRBD1. This CDR3 is built from 13 residues. V lost 3 bases to trimming and J lost 8 bases; unmatched junction nucleotides: 2. Germline-derived CDR1 and CDR2 are MRHNA and SNTAGT. The chain's CDR3 is CASSEGQGDIQYF. The CDR3 bases are TGTGCCAGCAGTGAGGGACAGGGTGACATTCAGTACTTC.

In nucleotides, the CDR3 is TGCAGCGTTGACGGGACAGGGGCTGAAGCTTTCTTT. Translated: CSVDGTGAEAFF. The chain combines TRBV29-1 with TRBJ1-1, with TRBD1 matching over 10 bases. The CDR3 totals 12 residues. Germline lookup yields CDR1 SQVTM and CDR2 ANQGSEA. The ends lost 3 bases at V and 6 bases at J; junction bases unmatched: 1.